These 12 T cell receptor beta chains originate from one sample sequenced in a study of blood T cell repertoires in COVID-19. TCRdb's copy holds only in-frame clones and misses some; the assay was immunoSEQ multiplex PCR. The repertoire has about 220,000 clones, 82% of them found once; the top ten carry approximately 5.2%. The sample comprised peripheral blood. These TCRs come from a woman aged 65 to 85 with COVID-19, enrolled during active disease.

This chain connects TRBV25-1 to TRBJ1-2, with TRBD1 as a possible D gene (5 bases). Germline V gene sequence: CDR1 MGHDK, CDR2 SYGVNS. The CDR3 has 15 amino acids. Trimming shortened V by 4 bases and J by 2 bases, and 14 bases separated the two germline ends. The CDR3 spells CASSGDSAGNYGYTF. The CDR3 coding sequence is TGTGCCAGCAGTGGGGACTCGGCAGGGAACTATGGCTACACCTTC.

The chain links TRBV2 to TRBJ2-3, with D perhaps TRBD2 (5 bases). The CDR3 runs 14 residues. Trimming took 4 bases from V and 4 from J, leaving 12 bases between them. CDR1 and CDR2 from the germline V gene are SNHLY and FYNNEI. The CDR3 loop reads CASSAEELADTQYF. The CDR3 nucleotides are TGTGCCAGCAGTGCGGAGGAATTGGCAGATACGCAGTATTTT.

The CDR3 DNA reads TGTGCCAGCAGTGTCACGAAGGGGAAGAGATCTGAAGCTTTCTTT. Residues: CASSVTKGKRSEAFF. The chain links TRBV25-1 to TRBJ1-1, with D perhaps TRBD1 (5 bases). The germline gives CDR1 MGHDK, CDR2 SYGVNS. The CDR3 contains 15 residues. Trimming stripped 4 bases from V and 6 bases from J, with 18 bases between.

The chain employs TRBV3-1 (or the pseudogene TRBV3-2) and TRBJ1-1, with 7 bases that match TRBD1. In germline, CDR1 is LGHDT, CDR2 YNNKEL (reference sequence). This CDR3 is 13 amino acids long. Trimming cost V 4 bases and J 11 bases; bases outside gene matches: 10. CDR3 in DNA: TGTGCCAGCAGCCCCCGGACAGGAGAAGCGGCTTTCTTT. The encoded protein is CASSPRTGEAAFF.

This chain joins TRBV27 and TRBJ2-7; perhaps TRBD2 as D (5 bases). The ends were cut back, 1 base at V and 3 bases at J, with 10 bases in the middle. Germline V CDR1 and CDR2: MNHEY, SMNVEV (reference sequence). The CDR3 contains 14 residues. The CDR3 loop is CASSLYGRLYEQYF. CDR3 DNA sequence: TGTGCCAGCAGTTTATATGGGAGACTCTACGAGCAGTACTTC.

The gene calls are TRBV19 and TRBJ2-7; D ambiguous. Germline-derived CDR1 and CDR2 are LNHDA and SQIVND (reference sequence). V lost 6 bases to trimming and J lost 4 bases, with 10 bases between them. This CDR3 is 12 amino acids long. The CDR3 reads CASSIPGYEQYF. The CDR3 region has the DNA TGTGCCAGTAGCATACCCGGTTACGAGCAGTACTTC.

This chain links TRBV6-5 with TRBJ1-2; D possibly corresponds to TRBD1 (6 bases). The germline V gene has CDR1 MNHEY and CDR2 SVGAGI. The CDR3 loop spans 12 amino acids. Trimming stripped 4 bases from V and 8 bases from J, with 11 bases between. For the CDR3, the DNA is TGTGCCAGCAGTTTGACAGGTTACGGCTACACCTTC. This sequence encodes CASSLTGYGYTF.

This chain links TRBV28 with TRBJ2-7; 8 bases match TRBD1. The CDR3 has 14 amino acids. V trimming: 5 bases; J trimming: 4 bases; junction bases outside the gene matches: 7. The germline V gene encodes CDR1 MDHEN and CDR2 SYDVKM. CDR3 residues: CASSLDRGIYEQYF. CDR3 nucleotides: TGTGCCAGCAGTCTCGACAGGGGTATTTACGAGCAGTACTTC.

The CDR3 bases are TGTGCCAGTAGTCCAGGACAGGTCCGGGAGCTGTTTTTT. Translating gives CASSPGQVRELFF. V usage is TRBV19 and J usage is TRBJ2-2; 7 bases agree with TRBD1. V shed 5 bases and J 9 bases; nucleotides not matched to a gene: 6. The CDR3 is made up of 13 amino acids. Per germline, CDR1 LNHDA and CDR2 SQIVND (reference sequence).

The J gene is TRBJ2-2, the V gene TRBV5-1, with D tentatively TRBD1 (6 bases). The V end lost 0 bases, the J end lost 7 bases, and 19 bases lay between the germline ends. From germline, CDR1 is SGHRS and CDR2 YFSETQ. The CDR3 has 17 amino acids. CDR3 in amino acids: CASSLAARQVPNGELFF. CDR3 DNA sequence: TGCGCCAGCAGCTTGGCTGCTCGACAGGTCCCGAACGGGGAGCTGTTTTTT.

The chain combines TRBV19 with TRBJ1-5; 8 bases line up with TRBD1. Trimming cost V 4 bases and J 6 bases; bases outside gene matches: 8. This CDR3 has 15 amino acids. Germline V gene lookup returns CDR1 LNHDA and CDR2 SQIVND (reference sequence). CDR3 amino acids: CASSTDRDGVQPQHF. The DNA for the CDR3 is TGTGCCAGTAGTACGGACAGGGACGGAGTTCAGCCCCAGCATTTT.

CDR3 nucleotides: TGTGCCAGCCGGAGCCGGGCCTACGAGCAGTACTTC. It codes for CASRSRAYEQYF. The J gene is TRBJ2-7, the V gene TRBV6-5; D remains unclear. Per germline, CDR1 MNHEY and CDR2 SVGAGI. The germline V and J ends were trimmed by 8 bases and 2 bases, with 10 bases remaining between them. This CDR3 is built from 12 residues.